This TCR beta chain originates from a study of shared clonotypes between healthy human individuals. Measured with immunoSEQ multiplex PCR; TCRdb has only the in-frame clones, and not every one. Among 2 million to 2.5 million clones listed, under 95% were seen once. The junction had 3 bases not matched to a gene; V was cut back by 1 base and J by 8 bases. The CDR3 totals 13 residues. CDR1 is GTSNPN and CDR2 is SVGIG in the germline V gene (reference sequence). The clonotype comes from a man aged 18 to 29 in good health. Some clones in this sample may be carry-over from other donors' samples. The sequencing sample was made of naive CD4+ T cells from PBMCs. Subset defined: CD45RA+ positively selected. The chain recombines TRBV30 with TRBJ2-1; 9 bases agree with TRBD2. The CDR3: CAWSGGLADEQFF. CDR3 DNA sequence: TGTGCCTGGAGTGGGGGACTAGCCGATGAGCAGTTCTTC.